This TCR beta chain was captured in a study of control samples from healthy donors and cancer patients. Here immunoSEQ multiplex PCR was the method, and the copy in TCRdb shows in-frame clones only, minus some. The data contain 190,000 or so clones, 80% to 95% of them singletons. There are 16 residues in the CDR3. Germline loops: CDR1 MGHDK, CDR2 SYGVNS. V gave up 5 bases and J gave up 0 bases, with 17 bases separating them. This clone has a handful of counts. The rearrangement joins TRBV25-1 to TRBJ2-7; no definite D call. The receptor comes from a young man in good health. Material for sequencing was blood. The CDR3 sequence is CASSPLGRSSSYEQYF. In DNA form, the CDR3 reads TGTGCCAGCAGTCCCCTGGGCAGGTCGAGCTCCTACGAGCAGTACTTC.